The 13 T cell receptor beta chains below come from one sample, sequenced in a study of Graves' ophthalmopathy and Graves' hyperthyroidism. Amplifying from RNA transcripts, the study obtained TCR beta CDR3 regions. HTBI primers served in a first-round RT-PCR, which a second-round multiplex PCR followed. TCRdb reprocessed the multiplex PCR reads with MiXCR, giving one entry per CDR3 protein. The data contain about 400,000 distinct CDR3 sequences, around 19% of them seen just once; the ten biggest clones take up approximately 1.4%. Input material: peripheral blood. The receptor source for this set is a woman aged 18-29 years with Graves' ophthalmopathy.

The V and J genes are TRBV19 and TRBJ2-7; D gene ambiguous. The CDR3 runs to 14 residues. Trimming pared 1 base from V and 0 bases from J, leaving 7 bases between. Germline values: CDR1 LNHDA, CDR2 SQIVND (reference sequence). CDR3 sequence (DNA): TGTGCCAGTAGTATAGTCGCAGCCTCCTACGAGCAGTACTTC. It yields the protein CASSIVAASYEQYF.

Ten or more counts support this clonotype. The chain joins TRBV4-3 to TRBJ1-5; D call uncertain. V was clipped by 0 bases and J by 4 bases, with 10 bases between them. Germline assignment: CDR1 LGHNA and CDR2 YSLEER. CDR3 length: 15 residues. CDR3 bases: TGCGCCAGCAGCCAAGATTCGGGGAGAAATCAGCCCCAGCATTTT. Its protein is CASSQDSGRNQPQHF.

This clonotype was seen ten or more times. The V and J genes are TRBV10-3 and TRBJ1-1; D is perhaps TRBD1 (6 bases). This CDR3 contains 14 residues. CDR1 is ENHRY, CDR2 SYGVKD, per germline. The CDR3 bases are TGTGCGACCCGGGACAATCGGGTTAACACTGAAGCTTTCTTT. Its translation: CATRDNRVNTEAFF.

This clonotype was observed many times. This chain connects TRBV4-3 to TRBJ2-2, with TRBD1 matching 8 bases. Germline V gene data show CDR1 as LGHNA and CDR2 as YSLEER. Losses at the gene ends were 4 bases for V and 2 bases for J; bases not matched to a gene: 6. The CDR3 extends over 16 amino acids. In DNA, the CDR3 is TGCGCCAGCAGCCCTGGGACAGGTCTTAACACCGGGGAGCTGTTTTTT. Translating it yields CASSPGTGLNTGELFF.

In this sample, this clonotype turned up many times. This chain joins TRBV20-1 and TRBJ2-7; the D gene is possibly TRBD1 (5 bases). The CDR3 totals 13 residues. Germline V gene sequence: CDR1 DFQATT, CDR2 SNEGSKA (reference sequence). V was shortened by 7 bases and J by 2 bases, with 15 bases between the two germline ends. CDR3 amino acids: CSGRGLGPYEQYF. In nucleotides, the CDR3 is TGCAGTGGAAGGGGTTTGGGGCCCTACGAGCAGTACTTC.

This clonotype was recorded at least ten times. V and J are TRBV7-2 and TRBJ2-2; no clear D. The CDR3 loop spans 13 amino acids. The V gene's germline CDR1 is SGHTA and CDR2 FQGNSA. Between the trimmed V and J ends, which lost 6 bases and 7 bases, there was a span of 12 bases. The CDR3 reads CASRPGLDGELFF. In nucleotides, the CDR3 is TGTGCCAGCAGGCCCGGGCTTGACGGGGAGCTGTTTTTT.

This clonotype was observed at least ten times. The chain combines TRBV6-5 with TRBJ1-5; D is unresolved. Germline V CDR1 and CDR2: MNHEY, SVGAGI. V lost 8 bases and J 3 bases, leaving 8 bases between the germline ends. This CDR3 comprises 12 residues. The CDR3 DNA reads TGTGCCAGCCAGAGGATCAATCAGCCCCAGCATTTT. Its protein product is CASQRINQPQHF.

This clonotype appeared a few times. The chain links TRBV20-1 to TRBJ1-5; D is ambiguous. Deletions cut 3 bases from V and 0 bases from J, with 9 bases between. Germline V lookup: CDR1 DFQATT, CDR2 SNEGSKA (reference sequence). The CDR3 consists of 14 residues. CDR3 DNA sequence: TGCAGTGCTAGTTTCGACAATAGCAATCAGCCCCAGCATTTT. It yields the protein CSASFDNSNQPQHF.

This chain joins TRBV6-5 and TRBJ1-2; D ambiguous. Deletions cut 4 bases from V and 8 bases from J, with 11 bases between. This CDR3 is built from 12 residues. Germline CDR1 is MNHEY and CDR2 is SVGAGI. CDR3 bases: TGTGCCAGCAGTTCAACGTGGGTCGGCTACACCTTC. Encoded protein: CASSSTWVGYTF.

This clonotype was observed many times. The chain is built from TRBV2 and TRBJ2-2, with TRBD1 identical over 9 bases. The CDR3 loop spans 15 amino acids. V trimming: 7 bases; J trimming: 0 bases; junction bases outside the gene matches: 3. Germline V gives CDR1 SNHLY, CDR2 FYNNEI. CDR3 protein: CASTDRGTNTGELFF. The CDR3 nucleotides are TGTGCCAGCACCGACAGGGGGACGAACACCGGGGAGCTGTTTTTT.

A few counts support this clonotype. A read error may explain this, as a much larger clone is one base away. The V call is TRBV10-3, the J call TRBJ1-5, with D possibly being TRBD1 (6 bases). Trimming stripped 4 bases from V and 7 bases from J, with 17 bases between. This CDR3 spans 15 amino acids. CDR1 is ENHRY, CDR2 SYGVKD, per germline. The CDR3 coding sequence is TGTGCCATCAGTGGCCAGGACAGCATCGGACAGCCCCAGCATTTT. Translated: CAISGQDSIGQPQHF.

V is TRBV27 and J is TRBJ2-7; no definite D call. Per the germline V gene, CDR1 is MNHEY and CDR2 is SMNVEV (reference sequence). V was shortened by 6 bases and J by 3 bases, with 12 bases between the two germline ends. This CDR3 spans 13 amino acids. The CDR3 DNA sequence: TGTGCCAGCAGCCCTCCGAACCTCTACGAGCAGTACTTC. Translating gives CASSPPNLYEQYF.

The chain uses TRBV14 and TRBJ2-7; 7 positions match TRBD2. Germline loops: CDR1 SGHDN, CDR2 FVKESK. The length of the CDR3 is 18 residues. V lost 1 base to trimming and J lost 0 bases; unmatched junction nucleotides: 12. CDR3 nucleotides: TGTGCCAGCAGCCAAGTTGGTAAGGTTTCGGGGGGCTCCTACGAGCAGTACTTC. Protein sequence: CASSQVGKVSGGSYEQYF.